Shown below are 3 T cell receptor beta chains from a single sample sequenced in a study of identical twins. TCRdb re-called the 5' RACE reads with MiXCR, one entry per CDR3 protein. The repertoire consists of roughly 240,000 distinct CDR3 sequences, with approximately 7.3% occurring once and the leading ten covering under 6.5%. The same specimen was also included in a second study, on yellow fever vaccine responses in identical twins.

The specimen was CD8+ T cells sorted from blood. The receptors stem from a woman between 18 and 29 years old in good health.

J is TRBJ2-1 and V is TRBV7-6; 8 positions agree with TRBD2. With 5 bases clipped from V and 3 bases from J, the junction kept 6 bases outside the gene matches. This CDR3 spans 15 amino acids. Germline V gene sequence: CDR1 SGHVS, CDR2 FNYEAQ. In DNA form, the CDR3 reads TGTGCCAGCAGCCCTATTAGCGGGAACTACAATGAGCAGTTCTTC. It is translated as CASSPISGNYNEQFF.

This clonotype was detected a few times. V usage is TRBV11-2 and J usage is TRBJ2-5, with D possibly called TRBD1 or TRBD2 (5 bases each). Trimming left V 5 bases short and J 2 bases short, with 15 bases between. The CDR3 is 15 residues long. CDR1 SGHAT and CDR2 FQNNGV come from the germline V gene. CDR3 DNA: TGTGCCAGCAGCGGTATTAGGGACGGACAAGAGACCCAGTACTTC. It is translated as CASSGIRDGQETQYF. Looking up the rest from reference TRBV11-2 and TRBJ2-5 gives the full variable domain: EAGVAQSPRYKIIEKRQSVAFWCNPISGHATLYWYQQILGQGPKLLIQFQNNGVVDDSQLPKDRFSAERLKGVDSTLKIQPAKLEDSAVYLCASSGIRDGQETQYFGPGTRLLVL.

The genes are TRBV4-2 and TRBJ1-1; D might be TRBD1 (6 bases). The CDR3 length is 15 residues. The V gene's germline CDR1 is LGHNA and CDR2 YNFKEQ. The ends were cut back, 0 bases at V and 6 bases at J, with 14 bases in the middle. In DNA, the CDR3 is TGTGCCAGCAGCCAAGATCGAGGGGGGATCTCTGAAGCTTTCTTT. It is translated as CASSQDRGGISEAFF.